Included here is one TCR beta chain sequence, with context. This clone was detected once. No cognate antigen has been identified for it. No per-base quality is available; no much larger clone lies one base away. These data belong to a study of blood T cell repertoires in COVID-19 (dated by TCRdb to 2019 to 2021). As for the study more broadly: Samples covering the acute and convalescent phases of COVID-19 were provided by collaborators in the United States, Italy and Spain. The prospective study material was composed of cDNA or gDNA derived from T cells, B-cell-depleted T cells, or PBMCs. Deeply sampled blood TCRbeta repertoires from subjects exposed to, actively infected with, or recovered from COVID-19 were included in the dataset. A freely available public database, intended as a resource for researchers studying the immune response to SARS-CoV-2, is where the repertoires were released. Samples were obtained from the ongoing ImmuneRACE study (first 160 participants) and from about 1,300 subjects provided by 6 global collaborators. Nearly every sample came with metadata listing a de-identified subject ID, COVID-19 status, age in years and sex. Where available, HLA class I and class II types were taken from metadata supplied by the sample provider and were not determined by assay-based typing. The paper as a whole reports these results and caveats: The amount of clinical and demographic metadata varied by source and participant and was provided uncurated.

Its CDR3 holds 13 amino acids, cysteine through phenylalanine. Left in the record is the CDR3 DNA by itself, 39 bases read in frame from the first base. Trimming takes 4 bases from V and 4 bases from J, and the germline ends sit 11 bases apart. Reading the germline V gene gives CDR1 SGHDT and CDR2 YYEEEE. Collaborating institutions collected whole blood in K2EDTA tubes following their own protocols. For TCRbeta analysis, collaborators shipped samples in one of three forms: frozen whole blood, isolated PBMCs, or DNA extracted from either of those sample types. TCRbeta CDR3 regions were amplified from genomic DNA by means of the immunoSEQ Assay, a bias-controlled multiplex PCR. For the original study's pipeline: The number of nucleated cells in each sample was estimated from the amplification of reference gene primers within the assay. Sequence reads were collapsed and filtered to measure the absolute abundance of every unique TCRbeta CDR3 rearrangement. For each sample, productive Simpson clonality was calculated as the square root of Simpson's diversity index across productive rearrangements. TCRdb re-hosts the immuneACCESS table, in-frame sequences only. Its copies lack some clones; in the studies checked, an unresolved V gene accounts for under half of them, and the cause for the rest is not known. V and J calls and clone size come straight from that table; D and trimming were deduced from the DNA. The sample table lists fewer than 200,000 clones, nearly 80% of them with a count of one. Roughly 28% of the sample comes from the top ten.

This chain joins TRBV5-6 to TRBJ1-2, with TRBD1 tentatively as D gene (5 bases match). Sequenced material: peripheral blood. This receptor was identified in a woman between 65 and 79 years old with acute or convalescent COVID-19. The nucleotide sequence reads as follows: TGTGCCAGCAGCCTGGGGGGAGGCTATGGCTACACCTTC. Its translation is CASSLGGGYGYTF.